Listed below are T cell receptor beta chains from one sample, sequenced in a study of response to subunit inactivated influenza vaccine. Each CDR3 protein gets one entry after TCRdb re-called the RT-PCR reads with MiXCR. The sample contains around 520,000 distinct CDR3 sequences, less than 30% of which appear only once. Sample: CD4+ T cells sorted from PBMCs, taken 5 days after vaccination. The receptors were gathered from a man aged 50 or older who received an inactivated influenza vaccine. Both conserved end residues are part of each CDR3. The order of the fields is D gene, J gene, V gene, clone size, CDR3 protein, CDR3 DNA. The D gene is left open where the match is weak. Clone size is stated in some rows and not others, as once, few, many or a class when expanded.

d_gene: -
j_gene: TRBJ1-6
v_gene: TRBV12-3/TRBV12-4
abundance: many
CDR3aa: CASSLTGGNSPLHF
CDR3nt: TGTGCCAGCAGCTTAACGGGAGGCAATTCACCCCTCCACTTT

d_gene: -
j_gene: TRBJ2-5
v_gene: TRBV20-1
abundance: -
CDR3aa: CSARQGSEETQYF
CDR3nt: TGCAGTGCTAGGCAGGGCAGCGAAGAGACCCAGTACTTC

d_gene: -
j_gene: TRBJ2-3
v_gene: TRBV7-2
abundance: -
CDR3aa: CATRERGGMGALDTQYF
CDR3nt: TGTGCCACCAGGGAACGGGGCGGCATGGGGGCATTAGATACGCAGTATTTT

d_gene: -
j_gene: TRBJ1-1
v_gene: TRBV6-2/TRBV6-3
abundance: -
CDR3aa: CASTRGLDPRTEAFF
CDR3nt: TGTGCCAGCACCCGGGGGTTGGATCCTCGGACTGAAGCTTTCTTT

d_gene: -
j_gene: TRBJ2-7
v_gene: TRBV4-2
abundance: few
CDR3aa: CASSQEVAPKLVYEQYF
CDR3nt: TGTGCCAGCAGCCAAGAAGTCGCCCCGAAGTTGGTCTACGAGCAGTACTTC

d_gene: -
j_gene: TRBJ2-5
v_gene: TRBV6-2/TRBV6-3
abundance: few
CDR3aa: CAGKRTGQETQYF
CDR3nt: TGTGCCGGAAAACGGACGGGACAAGAGACCCAGTACTTC

d_gene: TRBD2
j_gene: TRBJ2-1
v_gene: TRBV7-9
abundance: few
CDR3aa: CASSLGSLAGGSNEQFF
CDR3nt: TGTGCCAGCAGCTTAGGGTCTCTAGCGGGAGGTTCGAATGAGCAGTTCTTC

d_gene: TRBD2
j_gene: TRBJ2-1
v_gene: TRBV9
abundance: few
CDR3aa: CASSVDTSGYNEQFF
CDR3nt: TGTGCCAGCAGCGTAGATACTAGCGGCTACAATGAGCAGTTCTTC

d_gene: -
j_gene: TRBJ2-1
v_gene: TRBV20-1
abundance: -
CDR3aa: CSAYRDSGNNEQFF
CDR3nt: TGCAGTGCTTACCGGGACTCGGGAAACAATGAGCAGTTCTTC

d_gene: TRBD2
j_gene: TRBJ2-7
v_gene: TRBV20-1
abundance: -
CDR3aa: CSAPTSGRAGGSYEQYF
CDR3nt: TGCAGTGCTCCGACTAGCGGGAGGGCCGGGGGCTCCTACGAGCAGTACTTC

d_gene: -
j_gene: TRBJ2-7
v_gene: TRBV12-3/TRBV12-4
abundance: many
CDR3aa: CASTPGRTYEQYF
CDR3nt: TGTGCCAGCACCCCCGGACGGACCTACGAGCAGTACTTC

d_gene: -
j_gene: TRBJ2-2
v_gene: TRBV5-1
abundance: -
CDR3aa: CASSLASGSALTGELFF
CDR3nt: TGCGCCAGCAGCTTGGCCTCGGGAAGCGCACTCACCGGGGAGCTGTTTTTT

d_gene: TRBD1
j_gene: TRBJ1-5
v_gene: TRBV6-2/TRBV6-3
abundance: few
CDR3aa: CASRTGQFNQPQHF
CDR3nt: TGTGCCAGCAGGACGGGACAGTTCAATCAGCCCCAGCATTTT

d_gene: -
j_gene: TRBJ2-7
v_gene: TRBV12-3/TRBV12-4
abundance: few
CDR3aa: CASSPAAGFYEQYF
CDR3nt: TGTGCCAGCAGCCCCGCGGCAGGGTTCTACGAGCAGTACTTC

d_gene: TRBD1
j_gene: TRBJ1-1
v_gene: TRBV12-3/TRBV12-4
abundance: -
CDR3aa: CASRPQGAGAEAFF
CDR3nt: TGTGCCAGCAGGCCCCAGGGGGCGGGCGCTGAAGCTTTCTTT

d_gene: TRBD2
j_gene: TRBJ2-7
v_gene: TRBV29-1
abundance: -
CDR3aa: CSVGSGSSYEQYF
CDR3nt: TGCAGCGTGGGTAGCGGGAGTTCCTACGAGCAGTACTTC

d_gene: -
j_gene: TRBJ2-1
v_gene: TRBV20-1
abundance: few
CDR3aa: CSARDKRRTDSYNEQFF
CDR3nt: TGCAGTGCTAGAGATAAGAGACGCACCGACTCCTACAATGAGCAGTTCTTC

d_gene: -
j_gene: TRBJ1-2
v_gene: TRBV6-5
abundance: few
CDR3aa: CASSYGRRVKGGYTF
CDR3nt: TGTGCCAGCAGTTACGGTCGCAGGGTCAAAGGAGGCTACACCTTC

d_gene: -
j_gene: TRBJ2-5
v_gene: TRBV19
abundance: -
CDR3aa: CASTPRQGSQETQYF
CDR3nt: TGTGCCAGTACGCCCCGGCAGGGGTCACAAGAGACCCAGTACTTC

d_gene: -
j_gene: TRBJ2-4
v_gene: TRBV6-5
abundance: -
CDR3aa: CASSYPGDRNIQYF
CDR3nt: TGTGCCAGCAGTTACCCCGGGGACCGCAACATTCAGTACTTC

d_gene: -
j_gene: TRBJ2-7
v_gene: TRBV24-1
abundance: few
CDR3aa: CATSDTRSSYEQYF
CDR3nt: TGTGCCACCAGTGATACGAGGAGCTCCTACGAGCAGTACTTC

d_gene: -
j_gene: TRBJ2-7
v_gene: TRBV15
abundance: few
CDR3aa: CATSRDTHRISYEQYF
CDR3nt: TGTGCCACCAGCAGAGATACTCACAGGATCTCCTACGAGCAGTACTTC

d_gene: -
j_gene: TRBJ1-4
v_gene: TRBV6-1
abundance: -
CDR3aa: CASRASGTGNEKLFF
CDR3nt: TGTGCCAGCAGAGCCTCCGGGACGGGGAATGAAAAACTGTTTTTT

d_gene: -
j_gene: TRBJ2-2
v_gene: TRBV10-3
abundance: -
CDR3aa: CAIKHDRATGELFF
CDR3nt: TGTGCCATCAAACATGACAGAGCGACCGGGGAGCTGTTTTTT

d_gene: -
j_gene: TRBJ2-5
v_gene: TRBV29-1
abundance: few
CDR3aa: CSAIAGETQYF
CDR3nt: TGCAGCGCGATTGCGGGAGAGACCCAGTACTTC

d_gene: TRBD1
j_gene: TRBJ1-5
v_gene: TRBV11-2
abundance: few
CDR3aa: CASSLDTGGGQPQHF
CDR3nt: TGTGCCAGCAGCTTAGATACAGGGGGCGGTCAGCCCCAGCATTTT

d_gene: TRBD1
j_gene: TRBJ2-1
v_gene: TRBV6-1
abundance: -
CDR3aa: CASRVGQGSYNEQFF
CDR3nt: TGTGCCAGCAGGGTAGGACAGGGGTCCTACAATGAGCAGTTCTTC

d_gene: TRBD2
j_gene: TRBJ2-2
v_gene: TRBV7-9
abundance: -
CDR3aa: CASTAGDRGLFF
CDR3nt: TGTGCCAGCACAGCGGGGGACCGTGGGCTGTTTTTT

d_gene: -
j_gene: TRBJ2-7
v_gene: TRBV27
abundance: few
CDR3aa: CASSSQGFAYEQYF
CDR3nt: TGTGCCAGCAGTTCACAGGGATTCGCCTACGAGCAGTACTTC

d_gene: -
j_gene: TRBJ1-1
v_gene: TRBV14
abundance: -
CDR3aa: CASSPAGLVNTEAFF
CDR3nt: TGTGCCAGCAGCCCTGCAGGGCTGGTGAACACTGAAGCTTTCTTT

d_gene: -
j_gene: TRBJ1-2
v_gene: TRBV29-1
abundance: many
CDR3aa: CSVDGNYGYTF
CDR3nt: TGCAGCGTTGACGGAAACTATGGCTACACCTTC

d_gene: -
j_gene: TRBJ2-3
v_gene: TRBV12-3/TRBV12-4
abundance: -
CDR3aa: CTLSSRLWGSSTDTQYF
CDR3nt: TGTACCCTCAGCTCGAGATTGTGGGGCTCTAGCACAGATACGCAGTATTTT

d_gene: TRBD2
j_gene: TRBJ2-2
v_gene: TRBV5-5
abundance: many
CDR3aa: CASSAGTSGNTGELFF
CDR3nt: TGTGCCAGCAGCGCCGGGACTAGCGGGAACACCGGGGAGCTGTTTTTT

d_gene: TRBD2
j_gene: TRBJ2-1
v_gene: TRBV24-1
abundance: few
CDR3aa: CATSDFKSGTYNEQFF
CDR3nt: TGTGCCACCAGTGATTTTAAAAGCGGGACGTACAATGAGCAGTTCTTC

d_gene: TRBD1
j_gene: TRBJ2-2
v_gene: TRBV12-3/TRBV12-4
abundance: -
CDR3aa: CASSSQDRGRTGELFF
CDR3nt: TGTGCCAGCAGTTCCCAGGACAGGGGGCGAACCGGGGAGCTGTTTTTT

d_gene: -
j_gene: TRBJ1-1
v_gene: TRBV20-1
abundance: few
CDR3aa: CSAQAPSRNTEAFF
CDR3nt: TGCAGTGCCCAGGCCCCCTCAAGGAACACTGAAGCTTTCTTT

d_gene: -
j_gene: TRBJ1-3
v_gene: TRBV29-1
abundance: many
CDR3aa: CSATFSGNTIYF
CDR3nt: TGCAGCGCAACCTTCTCTGGAAACACCATATATTTT

d_gene: -
j_gene: TRBJ2-7
v_gene: TRBV29-1
abundance: few
CDR3aa: CSVRQGPYEQYF
CDR3nt: TGCAGCGTACGCCAGGGGCCCTACGAGCAGTACTTC

d_gene: -
j_gene: TRBJ1-1
v_gene: TRBV4-2
abundance: once
CDR3aa: CASSQDWHLEAFF
CDR3nt: TGTGCCAGCAGCCAAGATTGGCACCTAGAAGCTTTCTTT

d_gene: TRBD2
j_gene: TRBJ2-3
v_gene: TRBV10-3
abundance: few
CDR3aa: CAIRSPSGASDTQYF
CDR3nt: TGTGCCATCAGATCGCCTAGCGGGGCCTCAGATACGCAGTATTTT

d_gene: -
j_gene: TRBJ2-7
v_gene: TRBV10-3
abundance: -
CDR3aa: CAIGRDNSYEQYF
CDR3nt: TGTGCCATCGGGCGGGACAACTCCTACGAGCAGTACTTC

d_gene: -
j_gene: TRBJ2-7
v_gene: TRBV5-1
abundance: -
CDR3aa: CASSLVAAAYEQYF
CDR3nt: TGCGCCAGCAGCTTGGTAGCGGCGGCCTACGAGCAGTACTTC

d_gene: -
j_gene: TRBJ2-2
v_gene: TRBV14
abundance: -
CDR3aa: CASSQARKSTLRRELFF
CDR3nt: TGTGCCAGCAGCCAAGCGAGGAAATCCACTTTGAGAAGGGAGCTGTTTTTT

d_gene: TRBD2
j_gene: TRBJ2-1
v_gene: TRBV9
abundance: -
CDR3aa: CASSVTSGNNEQFF
CDR3nt: TGTGCCAGCAGCGTAACTAGCGGGAATAATGAGCAGTTCTTC

d_gene: TRBD2
j_gene: TRBJ2-1
v_gene: TRBV4-2
abundance: few
CDR3aa: CASSQDFSGGIYNEQFF
CDR3nt: TGTGCCAGCAGCCAAGATTTTAGCGGGGGGATATACAATGAGCAGTTCTTC